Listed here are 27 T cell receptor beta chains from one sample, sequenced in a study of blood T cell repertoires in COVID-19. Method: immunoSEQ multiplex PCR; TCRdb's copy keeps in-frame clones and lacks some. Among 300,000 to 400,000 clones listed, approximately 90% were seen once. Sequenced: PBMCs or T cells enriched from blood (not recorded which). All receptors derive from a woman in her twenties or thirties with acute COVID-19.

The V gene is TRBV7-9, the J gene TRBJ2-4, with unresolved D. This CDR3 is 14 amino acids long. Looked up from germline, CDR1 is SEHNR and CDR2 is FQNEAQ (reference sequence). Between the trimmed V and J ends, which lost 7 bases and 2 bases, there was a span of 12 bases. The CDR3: CASTPDLTKNIQYF. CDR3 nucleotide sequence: TGTGCCAGCACCCCAGACTTAACCAAAAACATTCAGTACTTC.

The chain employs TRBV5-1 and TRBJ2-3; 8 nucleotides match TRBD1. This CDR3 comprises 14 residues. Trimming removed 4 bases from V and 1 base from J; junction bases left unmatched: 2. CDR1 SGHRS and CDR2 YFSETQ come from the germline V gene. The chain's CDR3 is CASSGGQGTDTQYF. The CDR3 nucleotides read TGCGCCAGCAGCGGGGGACAGGGCACAGATACGCAGTATTTT. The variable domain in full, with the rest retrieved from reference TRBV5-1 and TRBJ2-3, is KAGVTQTPRYLIKTRGQQVTLSCSPISGHRSVSWYQQTPGQGLQFLFEYFSETQRNKGNFPGRFSGRQFSNSRSEMNVSTLELGDSALYLCASSGGQGTDTQYFGPGTRLTVL.

The CDR3 nucleotides are TGTGCCAGCAGTTCGTCTAGCGGGGGATTCTACGAGCAGTACTTC. It encodes CASSSSSGGFYEQYF. The chain has TRBV27 and TRBJ2-7; 10 nucleotides line up with TRBD2. V trimming: 4 bases; J trimming: 3 bases; junction bases outside the gene matches: 6. CDR1 MNHEY and CDR2 SMNVEV come from the germline V gene (reference sequence). The CDR3 is made up of 15 amino acids.

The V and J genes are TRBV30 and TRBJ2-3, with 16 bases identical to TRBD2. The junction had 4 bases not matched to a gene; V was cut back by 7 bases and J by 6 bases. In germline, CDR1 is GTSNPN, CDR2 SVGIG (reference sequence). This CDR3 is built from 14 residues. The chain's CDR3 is CALGLAGGWDTQYF. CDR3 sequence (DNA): TGTGCCTTGGGACTAGCGGGGGGGTGGGATACGCAGTATTTT.

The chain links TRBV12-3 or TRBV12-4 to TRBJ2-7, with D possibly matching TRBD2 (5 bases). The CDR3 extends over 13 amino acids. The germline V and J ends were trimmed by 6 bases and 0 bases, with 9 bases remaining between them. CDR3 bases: TGTGCCAGCAGGGTAGGGAGCTCCTACGAGCAGTACTTC. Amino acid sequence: CASRVGSSYEQYF.

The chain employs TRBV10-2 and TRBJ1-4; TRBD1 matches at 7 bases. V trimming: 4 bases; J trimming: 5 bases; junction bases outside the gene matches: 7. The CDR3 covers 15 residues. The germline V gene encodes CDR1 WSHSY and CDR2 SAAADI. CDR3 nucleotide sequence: TGCGCCAGCAGTGGAGACGGGACAGCGAATGAAAAACTGTTTTTT. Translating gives CASSGDGTANEKLFF.

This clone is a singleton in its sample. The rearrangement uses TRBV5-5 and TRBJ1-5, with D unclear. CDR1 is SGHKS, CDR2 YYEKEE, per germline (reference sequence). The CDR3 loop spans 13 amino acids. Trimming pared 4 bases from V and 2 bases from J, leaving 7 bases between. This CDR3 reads CASSPFGNQPQHF. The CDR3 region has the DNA TGTGCCAGCAGCCCTTTTGGCAATCAGCCCCAGCATTTT.

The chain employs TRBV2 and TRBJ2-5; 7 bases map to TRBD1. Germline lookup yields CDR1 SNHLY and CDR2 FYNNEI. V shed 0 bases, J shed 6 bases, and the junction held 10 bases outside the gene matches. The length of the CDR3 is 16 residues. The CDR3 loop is CASSEAGRQGDQTQYF. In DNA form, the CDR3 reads TGTGCCAGCAGTGAAGCGGGGAGACAGGGTGATCAGACCCAGTACTTC.

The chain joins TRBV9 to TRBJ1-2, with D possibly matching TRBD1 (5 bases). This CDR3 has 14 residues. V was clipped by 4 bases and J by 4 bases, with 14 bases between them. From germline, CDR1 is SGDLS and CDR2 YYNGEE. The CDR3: CASSLWGGSYGYTF. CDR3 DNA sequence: TGTGCCAGCAGCCTATGGGGGGGTTCCTATGGCTACACCTTC.

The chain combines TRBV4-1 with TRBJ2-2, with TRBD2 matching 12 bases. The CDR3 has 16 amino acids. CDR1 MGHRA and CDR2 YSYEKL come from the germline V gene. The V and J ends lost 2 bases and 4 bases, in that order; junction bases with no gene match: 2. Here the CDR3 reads CASSQPGLAGTGELFF. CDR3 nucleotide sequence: TGCGCCAGCAGCCAACCGGGACTAGCGGGCACCGGGGAGCTGTTTTTT.

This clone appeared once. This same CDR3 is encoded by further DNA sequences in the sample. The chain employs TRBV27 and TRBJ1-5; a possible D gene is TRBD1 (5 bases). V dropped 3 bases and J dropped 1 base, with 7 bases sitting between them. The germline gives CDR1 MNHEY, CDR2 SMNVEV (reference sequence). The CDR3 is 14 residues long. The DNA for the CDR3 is TGTGCCAGCAGTTTCCGGGGGAGCAATCAGCCCCAGCATTTT. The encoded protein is CASSFRGSNQPQHF.

The chain's CDR3 is CASSKWGLAGAGGTGELFF. In DNA, the CDR3 is TGTGCCAGCAGCAAGTGGGGACTAGCGGGGGCCGGGGGCACCGGGGAGCTGTTTTTT. The chain combines TRBV21-1 with TRBJ2-2; whether TRBD2, the table's D call, matches the DNA was not checked. TRBV21-1 is marked as a pseudogene. This CDR3 has 19 residues.

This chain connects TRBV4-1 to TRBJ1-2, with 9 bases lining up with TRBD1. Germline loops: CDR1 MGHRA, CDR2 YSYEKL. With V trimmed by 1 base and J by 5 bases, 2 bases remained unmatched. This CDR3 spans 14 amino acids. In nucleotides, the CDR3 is TGCGCCAGCAGCCAAGGGACAGGGGATTATGGCTACACCTTC. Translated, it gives CASSQGTGDYGYTF.

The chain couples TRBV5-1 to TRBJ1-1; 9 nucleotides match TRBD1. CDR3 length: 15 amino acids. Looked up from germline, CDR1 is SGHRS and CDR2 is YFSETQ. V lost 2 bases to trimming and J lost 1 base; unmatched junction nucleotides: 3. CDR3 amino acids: CASSFRTGENTEAFF. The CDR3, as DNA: TGCGCCAGCAGCTTTAGGACAGGGGAGAACACTGAAGCTTTCTTT.

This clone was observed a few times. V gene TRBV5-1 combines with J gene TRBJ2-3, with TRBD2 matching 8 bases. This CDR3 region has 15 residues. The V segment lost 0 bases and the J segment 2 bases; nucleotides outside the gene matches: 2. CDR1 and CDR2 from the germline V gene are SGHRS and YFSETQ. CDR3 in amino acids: CASSLGGLVTDTQYF. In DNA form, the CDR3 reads TGCGCCAGCAGCTTGGGGGGACTAGTCACAGATACGCAGTATTTT.

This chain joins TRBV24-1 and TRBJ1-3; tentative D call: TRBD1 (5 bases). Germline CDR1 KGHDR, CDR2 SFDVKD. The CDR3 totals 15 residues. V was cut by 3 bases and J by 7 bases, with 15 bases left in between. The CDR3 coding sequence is TGTGCCACCAGTGATCCCCCGGGGGGTCAGAACACCATATATTTT. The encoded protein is CATSDPPGGQNTIYF.

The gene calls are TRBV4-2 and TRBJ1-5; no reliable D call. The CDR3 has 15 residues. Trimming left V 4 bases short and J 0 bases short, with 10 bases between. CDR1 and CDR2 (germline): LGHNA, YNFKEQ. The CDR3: CASSLATGSNQPQHF. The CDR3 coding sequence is TGTGCCAGCAGCCTCGCTACGGGTAGCAATCAGCCCCAGCATTTT.

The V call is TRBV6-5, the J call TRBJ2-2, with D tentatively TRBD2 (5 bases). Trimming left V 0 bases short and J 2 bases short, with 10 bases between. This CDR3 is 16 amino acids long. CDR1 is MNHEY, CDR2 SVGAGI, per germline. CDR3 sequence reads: CASSYSRAHNTGELFF. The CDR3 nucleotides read TGTGCCAGCAGTTACTCGAGGGCGCATAACACCGGGGAGCTGTTTTTT.

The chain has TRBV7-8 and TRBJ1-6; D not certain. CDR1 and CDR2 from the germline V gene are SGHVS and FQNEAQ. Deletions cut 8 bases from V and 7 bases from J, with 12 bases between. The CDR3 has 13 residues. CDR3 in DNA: TGTGCCAGCGCGGCCGGAGGGAATTCACCCCTCCACTTT. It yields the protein CASAAGGNSPLHF.

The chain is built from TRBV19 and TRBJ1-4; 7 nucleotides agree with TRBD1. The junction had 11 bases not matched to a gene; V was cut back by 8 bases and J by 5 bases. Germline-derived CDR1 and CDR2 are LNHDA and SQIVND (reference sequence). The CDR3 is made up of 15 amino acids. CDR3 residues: CASATGITPNEKLFF. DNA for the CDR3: TGTGCCAGTGCGACAGGGATTACCCCCAATGAAAAACTGTTTTTT.

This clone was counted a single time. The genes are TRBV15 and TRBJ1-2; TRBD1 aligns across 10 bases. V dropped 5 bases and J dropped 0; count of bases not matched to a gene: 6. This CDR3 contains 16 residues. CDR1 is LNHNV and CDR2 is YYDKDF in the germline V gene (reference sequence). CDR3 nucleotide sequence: TGTGCCACCAGCCGGGGACAGGGGATAGCTAACTATGGCTACACCTTC. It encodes CATSRGQGIANYGYTF.

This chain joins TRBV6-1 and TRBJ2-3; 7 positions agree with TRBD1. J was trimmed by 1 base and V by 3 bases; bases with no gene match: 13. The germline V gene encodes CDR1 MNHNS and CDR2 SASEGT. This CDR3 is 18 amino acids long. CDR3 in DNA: TGTGCCAGCAGTGAGGCTCCTTTTAGAGGGGGCGGCACAGATACGCAGTATTTT. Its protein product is CASSEAPFRGGGTDTQYF.

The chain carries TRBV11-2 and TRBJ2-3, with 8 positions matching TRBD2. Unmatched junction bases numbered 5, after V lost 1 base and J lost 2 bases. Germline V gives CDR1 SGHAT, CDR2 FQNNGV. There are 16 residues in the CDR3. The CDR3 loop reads CASSLAHGLATDTQYF. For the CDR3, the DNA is TGTGCCAGCAGCTTAGCCCACGGACTAGCCACAGATACGCAGTATTTT.

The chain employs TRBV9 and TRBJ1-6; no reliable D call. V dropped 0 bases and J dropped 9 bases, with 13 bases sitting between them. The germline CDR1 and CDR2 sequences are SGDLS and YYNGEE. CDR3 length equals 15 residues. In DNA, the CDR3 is TGTGCCAGCAGCGTAGATAGTTCGTGGAGTTCACCCCTCCACTTT. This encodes CASSVDSSWSSPLHF.

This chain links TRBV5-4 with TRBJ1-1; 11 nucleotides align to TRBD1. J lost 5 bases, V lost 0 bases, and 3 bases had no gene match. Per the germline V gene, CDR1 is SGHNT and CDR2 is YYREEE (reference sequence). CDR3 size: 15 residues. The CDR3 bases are TGTGCCAGCAGCTTGGTAGGGACAGGGGGGACTGAAGCTTTCTTT. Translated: CASSLVGTGGTEAFF.

The CDR3: CASSLFSTVSGTEAFF. Here the CDR3 DNA reads TGTGCCAGCAGCTTATTTTCCACGGTGAGTGGCACTGAAGCTTTCTTT. The genes are TRBV7-8 and TRBJ1-1; D is uncertain. With 2 bases removed from V and 4 bases from J, the gap between germline ends came to 17 bases. The CDR3 consists of 16 residues. Germline lookup yields CDR1 SGHVS and CDR2 FQNEAQ.

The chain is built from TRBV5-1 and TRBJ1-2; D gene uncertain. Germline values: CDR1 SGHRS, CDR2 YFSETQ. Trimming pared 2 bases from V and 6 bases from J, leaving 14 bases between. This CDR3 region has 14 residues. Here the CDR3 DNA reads TGCGCCAGCAGCTTTGACTCCCGAGGGAATGGCTACACCTTC. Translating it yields CASSFDSRGNGYTF.